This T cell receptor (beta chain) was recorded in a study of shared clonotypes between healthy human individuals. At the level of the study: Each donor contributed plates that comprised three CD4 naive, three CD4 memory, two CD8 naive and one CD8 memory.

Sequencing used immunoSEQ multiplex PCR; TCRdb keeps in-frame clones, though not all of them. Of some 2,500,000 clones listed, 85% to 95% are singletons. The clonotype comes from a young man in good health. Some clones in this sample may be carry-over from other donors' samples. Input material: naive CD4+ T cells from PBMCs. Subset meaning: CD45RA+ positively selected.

CDR3 region: CASSPGTGRYEQYF. CDR3 nucleotide sequence: TGTGCCAGCAGTCCCGGGACAGGGAGGTACGAGCAGTACTTC. The chain is built from TRBV5-4 and TRBJ2-7; the match to TRBD1 covers 9 bases. The CDR3 spans 14 residues. Germline loops: CDR1 SGHNT, CDR2 YYREEE (reference sequence). The J segment lost 4 bases and the V segment lost 5 bases, leaving 7 bases of the junction unmatched.